The subject of this entry is one T cell receptor (beta chain). Its target is unknown. The conserved final phenylalanine or tryptophan is absent from the CDR3, which likely points to a read error. The sample comes from a study of tumor-infiltrating lymphocytes in primary liver carcinoma. The wider study: Enrolled patients were male and female, aged 30 to 69 years.

Study observations and caveats: Lower overlap was observed for tumor-adjacent and tumor-blood pairs relative to tumor region pairs.

Co-extraction of both nucleic acids (RNA and DNA) used about 20-34 mg of unsorted bulk tissue. There are 15 residues in the CDR3. V lost 10 bases to trimming and J lost 0 bases, with 13 bases between them. Germline CDR1 reads SGHAT; CDR2 reads FQNNGV. The researchers produced TCR beta cDNA from roughly 550 ng total RNA with a constant-region primer. Three-round nested multiplex PCR performed with slightly modified ARM-PCR produced the TCR beta libraries. Primers for the first two PCR rounds were TRBV1-TRBV30 forward primers and a C-beta reverse primer (roughly 10 cycles per round). TCRdb called the multiplex PCR reads again in MiXCR, with one record for every CDR3 protein. The sample lists about 190,000 distinct CDR3 sequences, 70% to 90% occurring once.

The chain couples TRBV11-2 to TRBJ2-6; TRBD2 might be the D (5 bases). Sequenced material: tumor tissue from primary liver carcinoma. This sequence originates from a man in his forties or fifties with primary liver carcinoma and hepatitis B virus infection. For the CDR3, the DNA is TGTGCCACCCAGCGGCCTCACTCTGGGGCCAACGTCCTGACTTTG. This sequence encodes CATQRPHSGANVLTL.